This T cell receptor (beta chain) was observed in a study of blood T cell repertoires in COVID-19. As for the study in general: The origin of the acute and convalescent COVID-19 samples was the United States, Italy and Spain. From T cells, B-cell-depleted T cells, or PBMCs came the material, which was cDNA or gDNA.

From germline, CDR1 is SGHNT and CDR2 YENEEA. V was clipped by 1 base and J by 2 bases; unmatched bases: 9. The CDR3 consists of 17 residues. In the original workflow: Estimation of nucleated cell counts relied on the amplification of reference gene primers. Method: immunoSEQ multiplex PCR; TCRdb's copy keeps in-frame clones and lacks some. V and J calls and clone size follow that table, whereas D and trimming were derived from the DNA. Of around 250,000 clones listed, roughly 80% are singletons. The chain couples TRBV11-3 to TRBJ2-3; TRBD1 matches at 7 bases. The clonotype comes from a woman aged 18-35 years with acute or convalescent COVID-19. Sequenced input: peripheral blood. CDR3 in amino acids: CASSLGRDSSSTDTQYF. DNA of the CDR3: TGTGCCAGCAGCTTAGGACGGGACAGTTCTTCCACAGATACGCAGTATTTT.